This T cell receptor (beta chain) was profiled in a study of blood T cell repertoires in COVID-19. In the study overall: The United States, Italy and Spain supplied acute and convalescent COVID-19 samples. PBMCs, B-cell-depleted T cells, or T cells provided the cDNA or gDNA that made up the material.

Unmatched junction bases numbered 2, after V lost 5 bases and J lost 7 bases. The CDR3 runs 13 residues. The germline V gene has CDR1 GTSNPN and CDR2 SVGIG (reference sequence). In the authors' methods: For nucleated cells, counts were estimated from reference gene primer amplification. Sequencing used immunoSEQ multiplex PCR; TCRdb keeps in-frame clones, though not all of them. That table gives V, J and clone size, and the DNA gave D and trimming. This table has more than 200,000 clones, around 85% appearing once. The sequenced sample consisted of peripheral blood. This sequence was found in a woman between 40 and 50 years old with active or convalescent COVID-19. The chain has TRBV30 and TRBJ1-6; the match to TRBD1 covers 10 bases. This chain's CDR3 is CAWRTGGNSPLHF. CDR3 DNA: TGTGCCTGGCGGACAGGGGGGAATTCACCCCTCCACTTT.